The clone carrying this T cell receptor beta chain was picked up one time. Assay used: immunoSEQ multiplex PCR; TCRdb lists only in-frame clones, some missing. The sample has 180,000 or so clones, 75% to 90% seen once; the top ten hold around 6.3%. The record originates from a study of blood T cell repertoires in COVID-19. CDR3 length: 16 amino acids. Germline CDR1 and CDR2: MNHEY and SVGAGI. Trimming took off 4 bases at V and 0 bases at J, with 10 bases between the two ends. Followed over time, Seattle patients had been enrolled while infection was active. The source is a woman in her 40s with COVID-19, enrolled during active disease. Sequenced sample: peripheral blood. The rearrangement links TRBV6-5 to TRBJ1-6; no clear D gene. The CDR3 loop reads CASSSYRASYNSPLHF. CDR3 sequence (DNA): TGTGCCAGCAGTTCCTACAGAGCCTCCTATAATTCACCCCTCCACTTT.